A selection of T cell receptor beta chains follows, all from one sample in a study of cytomegalovirus exposure and HLA in healthy donors. Assay: immunoSEQ multiplex PCR; the TCRdb copy retains only in-frame clones and omits some. Counted here are 130,000 to 150,000 clones, around two thirds occurring once; the ten biggest clones make up approximately 4%. The specimen sequenced was PBMCs. Receptor source: a man between 18 and 35 years old in good health and CMV-seropositive. Both conserved end residues are part of each CDR3. D genes are given only for firm matches. Expanded clones are given a class, and other clones once, few, many or no size at all.

DNA,CDR3,size,J,V,D
TGTGCCAGTAGTGGAGGGGGGACAGGGGAAAACATTCAGTACTTC,CASSGGGTGENIQYF,.,TRBJ2-4,TRBV19,TRBD1
TGCGCCAGCAGCTTGGAACATGACAGGCGCGTGAACAATGAGCAGTTCTTC,CASSLEHDRRVNNEQFF,.,TRBJ2-1,TRBV5-1,.
TGTGCCAGCAGTTCAGGGGGCGAAAAGGGCTTTGGCTACACCTTC,CASSSGGEKGFGYTF,.,TRBJ1-2,TRBV9,TRBD1
TGTGCCAGCAGCCAAGGGACAGGTGACAATGAGCAGTTCTTC,CASSQGTGDNEQFF,.,TRBJ2-1,TRBV4-2,TRBD1
TGTGCCAGCAGCCCCTGGGCGGGAGCAGATACGCAGTATTTT,CASSPWAGADTQYF,.,TRBJ2-3,TRBV7-3,TRBD2
TGTGCCAGCAGTGGACTAGCGGGAGTCTATGAGCAGTTCTTC,CASSGLAGVYEQFF,.,TRBJ2-1,TRBV28,TRBD2
TGCGCCAGCAGCTTTAAACAGGGGGATGGCTACACCTTC,CASSFKQGDGYTF,.,TRBJ1-2,TRBV5-1,TRBD1
TGTGCCAGCAGTTCCGGTACGCAGTATTTT,CASSSGTQYF,.,TRBJ2-3,TRBV28,.
TGTGCCAGCGGGGGCCAACAGGGATTCTACGAGCAGTACTTC,CASGGQQGFYEQYF,once,TRBJ2-7,TRBV6-1,.
TGTGCCAGCAGTGAAGCGCCTCTAGCGGGGGGCCCGTTTGAGCAGTTCTTC,CASSEAPLAGGPFEQFF,.,TRBJ2-1,TRBV6-1,TRBD2
TGTGCCACCAGCAGAGATCGAAGTAGCGGCTACTCCTACGAGCAGTACTTC,CATSRDRSSGYSYEQYF,.,TRBJ2-7,TRBV15,.
TGCAGCGTTAACTTTTGGGGAGGAGCGGGGCTCTCAGATACGCAGTATTTT,CSVNFWGGAGLSDTQYF,few,TRBJ2-3,TRBV29-1,TRBD2
TGTGCCAGCGCCGGGACAGGGGGCAAAAGTCAGCCCCAGCATTTT,CASAGTGGKSQPQHF,.,TRBJ1-5,TRBV7-8,TRBD1
TGTGCCAGCAGCAAAGTATGGGCCAAGGAGGTCACCGGGGAGCTGTTTTTT,CASSKVWAKEVTGELFF,.,TRBJ2-2,TRBV21-1,.
TGTGCCAGCAGCTTAGCGGGAGGGCCGGGGAATGAGCAGTTCTTC,CASSLAGGPGNEQFF,.,TRBJ2-1,TRBV14,TRBD2
TGTGCCAGCAGTTCGTTACAGGGGAACTATGGCTACACCTTC,CASSSLQGNYGYTF,.,TRBJ1-2,TRBV6-5,TRBD1
TGTGCCAGCAGGCCGGACAGTCTCACAGATACGCAGTATTTT,CASRPDSLTDTQYF,.,TRBJ2-3,TRBV28,.
TGTGCCAGCAGTGTATCGACAGGGGGTGGAACAGATACGCAGTATTTT,CASSVSTGGGTDTQYF,few,TRBJ2-3,TRBV6-1,TRBD1
TGTGCCAGCAGTTTGACCGGGACAGCGAACACTGAAGCTTTCTTT,CASSLTGTANTEAFF,large,TRBJ1-1,TRBV6-6,TRBD1
TGTGCCAGCACCTTAAATCAGAACACTGAAGCTTTCTTT,CASTLNQNTEAFF,.,TRBJ1-1,TRBV7-2,.
TGTGCCAGCAGCGGAGTCAGGACAGGGGGTATCGACGAGCAGTACTTC,CASSGVRTGGIDEQYF,.,TRBJ2-7,TRBV5-6,TRBD1
TGCGCCAGCAGCTTGGTGGGTTTAGGCAGGGCGAACACTGAAGCTTTCTTT,CASSLVGLGRANTEAFF,once,TRBJ1-1,TRBV5-1,.
TGTGCCAGCAGCCGGTCGGGGACAGCGAACACTGAAGCTTTCTTT,CASSRSGTANTEAFF,.,TRBJ1-1,TRBV7-2,TRBD1
TGTGCCAGCAGCCAAGACTCACTAGCGGGGGCCTCTGGGGCCAACGTCCTGACTTTC,CASSQDSLAGASGANVLTF,.,TRBJ2-6,TRBV4-2,TRBD2
TGTGCCAGTAGGGATTCCAGTCAGGTCTCCCCCTATGGCTACACCTTC,CASRDSSQVSPYGYTF,.,TRBJ1-2,TRBV19,.
TGTGCCAGCAGCGTAGGGGACAGTTCCTACGAGCAGTACTTC,CASSVGDSSYEQYF,.,TRBJ2-7,TRBV9,TRBD1
TGCGCCAGCAGCCAAGATCAGTTCAGGAGGGAAAAACTGTTTTTT,CASSQDQFRREKLFF,.,TRBJ1-4,TRBV4-1,.
TGTGCCAGCAGCAAAGAAAAGGGCAGGGAAGCAGATACGCAGTATTTT,CASSKEKGREADTQYF,.,TRBJ2-3,TRBV21-1,.
TGTGCCACCAGCAGGACTAGCGGATCGACAGAGCAGTTCTTC,CATSRTSGSTEQFF,.,TRBJ2-1,TRBV15,TRBD2
TGTGCCAGCAGCTTAAAATTACTAGCGGGAGCCATTTACAATGAGCAGTTCTTC,CASSLKLLAGAIYNEQFF,.,TRBJ2-1,TRBV7-2,TRBD2
TGCGCCAGCCGCCGGACAGGGGGTTATAATAGCAATCAGCCCCAGCATTTT,CASRRTGGYNSNQPQHF,.,TRBJ1-5,TRBV4-1,TRBD1
TGCGCCAGCAGCCCTACAGGGAGGGGAGAGACCCAGTACTTC,CASSPTGRGETQYF,few,TRBJ2-5,TRBV10-2,.
TGTGCCAGCAGAAGGGGAAATCAGCCCCAGCATTTT,CASRRGNQPQHF,.,TRBJ1-5,TRBV6-5,.
TGTGCCAGCAGTGCCCCCTCCCCAGGGGGAGAGACCCAGTACTTC,CASSAPSPGGETQYF,few,TRBJ2-5,TRBV2,TRBD1
TGTGCCAGCAGCTTGGGAGGGTTGGACACTGAAGCTTTCTTT,CASSLGGLDTEAFF,.,TRBJ1-1,TRBV5-8,.
TGTGCCAGCAGACCTCGGTTGCGGGGGTACGAGCAGTACTTC,CASRPRLRGYEQYF,few,TRBJ2-7,TRBV28,TRBD2